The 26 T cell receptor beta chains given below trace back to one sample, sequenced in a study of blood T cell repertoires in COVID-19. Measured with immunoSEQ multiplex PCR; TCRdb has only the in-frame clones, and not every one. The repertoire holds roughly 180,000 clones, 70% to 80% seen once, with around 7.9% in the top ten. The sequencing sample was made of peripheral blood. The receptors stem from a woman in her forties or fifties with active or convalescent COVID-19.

This chain's CDR3 is CASRVQGNTEAFF. CDR3 bases: TGTGCCAGCAGGGTACAGGGGAACACTGAAGCTTTCTTT. The J gene is TRBJ1-1, the V gene TRBV28; the D gene is possibly TRBD1 (6 bases). The CDR3 consists of 13 residues. The V end was cut by 6 bases, the J end by 1 base, with 9 bases between. Germline CDR1 is MDHEN and CDR2 is SYDVKM.

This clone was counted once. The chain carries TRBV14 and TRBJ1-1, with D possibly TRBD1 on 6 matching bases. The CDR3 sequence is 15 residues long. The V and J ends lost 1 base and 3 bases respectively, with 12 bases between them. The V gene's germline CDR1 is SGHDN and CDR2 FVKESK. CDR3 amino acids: CASSQVGTFHTEAFF. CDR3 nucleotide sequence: TGTGCCAGCAGCCAAGTGGGGACATTCCACACTGAAGCTTTCTTT.

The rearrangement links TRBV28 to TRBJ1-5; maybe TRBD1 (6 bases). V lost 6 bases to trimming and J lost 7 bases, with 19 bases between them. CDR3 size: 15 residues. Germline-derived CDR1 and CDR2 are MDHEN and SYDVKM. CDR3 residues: CASRVPTGSGQPQHF. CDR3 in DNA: TGTGCCAGCAGGGTGCCTACAGGGTCGGGGCAGCCCCAGCATTTT.

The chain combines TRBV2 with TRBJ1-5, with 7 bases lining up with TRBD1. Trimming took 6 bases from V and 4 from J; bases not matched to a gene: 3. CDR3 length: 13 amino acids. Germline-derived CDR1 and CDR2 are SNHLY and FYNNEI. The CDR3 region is CASRIQGNQPQHF. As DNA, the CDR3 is TGTGCCAGCAGGATACAGGGGAATCAGCCCCAGCATTTT.

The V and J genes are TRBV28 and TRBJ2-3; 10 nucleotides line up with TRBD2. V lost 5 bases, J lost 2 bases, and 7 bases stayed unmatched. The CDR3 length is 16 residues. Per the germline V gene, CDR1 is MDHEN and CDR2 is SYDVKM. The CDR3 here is CASSPGLAALTDTQYF. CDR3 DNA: TGTGCCAGCAGTCCCGGACTAGCGGCACTCACAGATACGCAGTATTTT.

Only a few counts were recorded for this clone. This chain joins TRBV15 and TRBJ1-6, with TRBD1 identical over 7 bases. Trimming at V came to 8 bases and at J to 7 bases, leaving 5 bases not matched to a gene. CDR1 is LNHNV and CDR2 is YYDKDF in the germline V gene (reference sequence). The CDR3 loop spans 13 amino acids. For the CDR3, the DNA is TGTGCCACCCACCGGGACAGAAATTCACCCCTCCACTTT. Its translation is CATHRDRNSPLHF.

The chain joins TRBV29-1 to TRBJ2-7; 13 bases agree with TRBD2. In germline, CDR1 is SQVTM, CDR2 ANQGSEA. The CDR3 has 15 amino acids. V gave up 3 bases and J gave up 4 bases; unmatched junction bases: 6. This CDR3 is CSVDAGTSGVYEQYF. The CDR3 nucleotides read TGCAGCGTTGACGCCGGGACTAGCGGGGTGTACGAGCAGTACTTC.

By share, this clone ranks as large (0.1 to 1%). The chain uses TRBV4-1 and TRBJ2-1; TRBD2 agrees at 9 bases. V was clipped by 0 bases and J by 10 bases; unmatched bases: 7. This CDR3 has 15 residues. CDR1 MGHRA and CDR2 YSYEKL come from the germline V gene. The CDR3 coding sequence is TGCGCCAGCAGCCAAGATCCGGCGGGAGGGCGGGAGCAGTTCTTC. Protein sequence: CASSQDPAGGREQFF.

The CDR3 spells CASKKRTGGYEQYF. The CDR3 DNA follows: TGTGCCAGTAAAAAGCGAACAGGGGGCTACGAGCAGTACTTC. V gene TRBV19 combines with J gene TRBJ2-7; TRBD1 agrees at 8 bases. CDR1 and CDR2 (germline): LNHDA, SQIVND (reference sequence). V dropped 7 bases and J dropped 3; count of bases not matched to a gene: 8. There are 14 residues in the CDR3.

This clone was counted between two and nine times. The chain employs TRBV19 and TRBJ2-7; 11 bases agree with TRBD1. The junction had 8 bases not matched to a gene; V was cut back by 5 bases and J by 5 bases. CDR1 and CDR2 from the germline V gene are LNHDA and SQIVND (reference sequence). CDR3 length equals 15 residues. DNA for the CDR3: TGTGCCAGTAGTCCAAAACGGACAGGGGGCGACGAGCAGTACTTC. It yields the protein CASSPKRTGGDEQYF.

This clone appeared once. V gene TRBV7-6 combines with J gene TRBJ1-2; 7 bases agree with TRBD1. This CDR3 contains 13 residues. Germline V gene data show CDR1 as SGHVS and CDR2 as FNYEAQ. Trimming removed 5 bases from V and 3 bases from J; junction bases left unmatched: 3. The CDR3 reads CASSAGQDYGYTF. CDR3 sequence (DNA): TGTGCCAGCAGCGCCGGACAGGACTATGGCTACACCTTC.

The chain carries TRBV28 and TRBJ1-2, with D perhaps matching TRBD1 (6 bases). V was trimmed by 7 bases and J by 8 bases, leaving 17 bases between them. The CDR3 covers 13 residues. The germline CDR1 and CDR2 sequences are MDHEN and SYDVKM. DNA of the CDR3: TGTGCCAGCACCCCTTACAGGGCTAAAGGCTACACCTTC. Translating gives CASTPYRAKGYTF.

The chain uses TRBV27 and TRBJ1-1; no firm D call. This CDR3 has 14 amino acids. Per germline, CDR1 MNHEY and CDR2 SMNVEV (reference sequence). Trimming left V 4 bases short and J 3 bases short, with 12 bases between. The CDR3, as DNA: TGTGCCAGCAGTTGGCGGGTGAGAGACACTGAAGCTTTCTTT. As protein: CASSWRVRDTEAFF.

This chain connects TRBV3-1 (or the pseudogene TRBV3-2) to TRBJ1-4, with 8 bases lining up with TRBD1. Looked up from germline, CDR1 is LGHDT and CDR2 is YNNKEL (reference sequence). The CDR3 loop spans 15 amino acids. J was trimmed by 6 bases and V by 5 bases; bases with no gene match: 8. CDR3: CASSFRTGWDEKLFF. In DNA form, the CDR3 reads TGTGCCAGCAGCTTCCGGACAGGGTGGGATGAAAAACTGTTTTTT.

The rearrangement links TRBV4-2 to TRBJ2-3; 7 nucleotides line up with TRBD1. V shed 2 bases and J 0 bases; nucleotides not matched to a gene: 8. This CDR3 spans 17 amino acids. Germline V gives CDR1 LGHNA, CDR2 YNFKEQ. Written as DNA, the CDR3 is TGTGCCAGCAGCCAACGGCGGACAGGCTCGAGCACAGATACGCAGTATTTT. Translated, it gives CASSQRRTGSSTDTQYF.

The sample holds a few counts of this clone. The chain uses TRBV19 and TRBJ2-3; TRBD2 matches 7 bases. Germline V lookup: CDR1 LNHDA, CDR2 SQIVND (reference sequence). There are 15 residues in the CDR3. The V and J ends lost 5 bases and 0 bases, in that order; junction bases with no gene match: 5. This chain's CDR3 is CASSLRGYSTDTQYF. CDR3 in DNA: TGTGCCAGTAGTTTGCGGGGGTATAGCACAGATACGCAGTATTTT.

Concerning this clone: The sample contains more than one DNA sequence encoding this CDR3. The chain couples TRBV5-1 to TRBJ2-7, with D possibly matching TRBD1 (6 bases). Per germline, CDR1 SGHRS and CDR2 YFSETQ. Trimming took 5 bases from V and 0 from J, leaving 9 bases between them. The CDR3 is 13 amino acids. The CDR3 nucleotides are TGCGCCAGCAGGCAGGGGAGCTCCTACGAGCAGTACTTC. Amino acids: CASRQGSSYEQYF.

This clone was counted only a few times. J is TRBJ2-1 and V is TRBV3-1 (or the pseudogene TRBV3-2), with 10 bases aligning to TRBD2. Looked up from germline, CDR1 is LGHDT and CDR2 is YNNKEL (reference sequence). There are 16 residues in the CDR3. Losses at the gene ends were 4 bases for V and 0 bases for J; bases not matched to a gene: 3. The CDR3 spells CASSLPSGSSYNEQFF. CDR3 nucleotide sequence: TGTGCCAGCAGCCTCCCTAGCGGGAGCTCCTACAATGAGCAGTTCTTC.

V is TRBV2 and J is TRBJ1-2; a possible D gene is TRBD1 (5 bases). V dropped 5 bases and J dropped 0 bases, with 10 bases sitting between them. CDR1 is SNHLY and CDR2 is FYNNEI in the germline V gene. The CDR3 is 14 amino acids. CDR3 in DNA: TGTGCCAGCAGTAGGGGAGGAGCTAACTATGGCTACACCTTC. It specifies CASSRGGANYGYTF.

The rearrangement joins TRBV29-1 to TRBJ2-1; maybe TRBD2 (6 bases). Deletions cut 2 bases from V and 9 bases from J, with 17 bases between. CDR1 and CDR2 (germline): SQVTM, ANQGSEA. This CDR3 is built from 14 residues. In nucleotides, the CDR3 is TGCAGCGTTGAATTGGGCCTAGCGAGTTTTGAGCAGTTCTTC. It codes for CSVELGLASFEQFF.

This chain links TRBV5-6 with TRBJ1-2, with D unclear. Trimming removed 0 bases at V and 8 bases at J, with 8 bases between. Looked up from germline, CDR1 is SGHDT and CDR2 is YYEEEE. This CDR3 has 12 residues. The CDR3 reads CASSLAQTGYTF. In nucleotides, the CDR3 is TGTGCCAGCAGCTTGGCCCAGACAGGCTACACCTTC.

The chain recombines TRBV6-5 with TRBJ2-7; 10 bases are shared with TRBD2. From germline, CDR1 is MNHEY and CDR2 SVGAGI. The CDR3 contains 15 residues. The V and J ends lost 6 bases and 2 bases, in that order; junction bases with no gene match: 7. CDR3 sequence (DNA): TGTGCCAGCAGACCTCTAGCGGGAGTGGCCTACGAGCAGTACTTC. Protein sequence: CASRPLAGVAYEQYF.

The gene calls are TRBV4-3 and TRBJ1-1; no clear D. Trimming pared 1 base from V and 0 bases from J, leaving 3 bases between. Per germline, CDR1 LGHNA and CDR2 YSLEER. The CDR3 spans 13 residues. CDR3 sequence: CASSQAVNTEAFF. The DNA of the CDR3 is TGCGCCAGCAGCCAAGCAGTGAACACTGAAGCTTTCTTT.

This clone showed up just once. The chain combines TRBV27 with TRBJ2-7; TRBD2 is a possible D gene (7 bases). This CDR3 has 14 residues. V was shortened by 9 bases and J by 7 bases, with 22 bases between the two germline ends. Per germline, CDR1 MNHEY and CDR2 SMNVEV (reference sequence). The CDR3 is CASPSVGGRKEQYF. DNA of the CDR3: TGTGCCAGTCCCTCGGTGGGGGGGCGGAAAGAGCAGTACTTC.

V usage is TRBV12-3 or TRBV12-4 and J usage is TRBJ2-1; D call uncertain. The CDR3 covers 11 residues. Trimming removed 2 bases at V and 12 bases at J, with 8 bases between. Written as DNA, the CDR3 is TGTGCCAGCAGTTTACACTTATGGCAGTTCTTC. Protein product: CASSLHLWQFF.

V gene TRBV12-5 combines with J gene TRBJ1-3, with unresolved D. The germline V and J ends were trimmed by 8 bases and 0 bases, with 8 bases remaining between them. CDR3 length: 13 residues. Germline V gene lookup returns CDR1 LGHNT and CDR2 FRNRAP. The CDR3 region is CASYSFSGNTIYF. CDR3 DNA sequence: TGTGCTAGTTATTCCTTCTCTGGAAACACCATATATTTT.